Listed below are T cell receptor beta chains from one sample, sequenced in a study of cytomegalovirus exposure and HLA in healthy donors. Libraries were prepared by immunoSEQ multiplex PCR; TCRdb keeps only in-frame clonotypes and omits some of them. The repertoire holds about 180,000 clones, with 80% as singletons. The specimen sequenced was PBMCs. These receptor sequences come from a woman aged 25 to 45 in good health and CMV-seronegative. The CDR3 runs from the conserved cysteine through the conserved F or W. The order of the fields is D gene, J gene, V gene, clone size, CDR3 protein, CDR3 DNA. A D gene is named only where the DNA matches it firmly. The size of a clone is reported for some rows only, either as once, few or many, or as a class for expanded clones.

d_call: -
j_call: TRBJ1-1
v_call: TRBV11-3
clone_size: few
cdr3_aa: CASSQLLNTEAFF
cdr3_nt: TGTGCCAGCAGTCAACTACTGAACACTGAAGCTTTCTTT

d_call: TRBD2
j_call: TRBJ2-1
v_call: TRBV29-1
clone_size: -
cdr3_aa: CSVAESSGGYNEQFF
cdr3_nt: TGCAGCGTTGCCGAATCTAGCGGGGGTTACAATGAGCAGTTCTTC

d_call: TRBD1
j_call: TRBJ1-4
v_call: TRBV7-9
clone_size: -
cdr3_aa: CASSLGDRGGEKLFF
cdr3_nt: TGTGCCAGCAGCTTGGGAGACAGGGGAGGAGAAAAACTGTTTTTT

d_call: -
j_call: TRBJ1-1
v_call: TRBV6-5
clone_size: once
cdr3_aa: CASSHNRRDYTEAFF
cdr3_nt: TGTGCCAGCAGTCACAACCGGCGGGATTACACTGAAGCTTTCTTT

d_call: -
j_call: TRBJ1-1
v_call: TRBV2
clone_size: few
cdr3_aa: CASKSRGLETEAFF
cdr3_nt: TGTGCCAGCAAGAGTCGGGGTTTGGAGACTGAAGCTTTCTTT

d_call: TRBD1
j_call: TRBJ2-2
v_call: TRBV18
clone_size: -
cdr3_aa: CASSPRLRTGEIGELFF
cdr3_nt: TGTGCCAGCTCTCCCCGTTTGAGGACAGGGGAGATCGGGGAGCTGTTTTTT

d_call: TRBD1
j_call: TRBJ2-5
v_call: TRBV6-5
clone_size: -
cdr3_aa: CASSSKGQGYGEQYF
cdr3_nt: TGTGCCAGCAGTTCGAAAGGACAGGGGTACGGGGAGCAGTACTTC

d_call: TRBD1
j_call: TRBJ2-1
v_call: TRBV7-9
clone_size: once
cdr3_aa: CASSLGRRQGFNEQFF
cdr3_nt: TGTGCCAGCAGCTTAGGGCGGAGACAGGGGTTCAATGAGCAGTTCTTC

d_call: -
j_call: TRBJ2-7
v_call: TRBV7-2
clone_size: once
cdr3_aa: CASSTTSQVFYEQYF
cdr3_nt: TGTGCCAGCAGCACAACGAGTCAGGTCTTCTACGAGCAGTACTTC

d_call: TRBD1
j_call: TRBJ2-1
v_call: TRBV11-1
clone_size: -
cdr3_aa: CASSSGQGTGNEQFF
cdr3_nt: TGTGCCAGCAGCTCGGGACAGGGTACGGGCAATGAGCAGTTCTTC

d_call: -
j_call: TRBJ1-2
v_call: TRBV7-9
clone_size: -
cdr3_aa: CASSGRTDPANYGYTF
cdr3_nt: TGTGCCAGCAGCGGAAGAACAGATCCTGCTAACTATGGCTACACCTTC

d_call: -
j_call: TRBJ1-2
v_call: TRBV5-1
clone_size: -
cdr3_aa: CASSLVGGGYGYTF
cdr3_nt: TGCGCCAGCAGCTTGGTCGGGGGGGGCTATGGCTACACCTTC

d_call: TRBD2
j_call: TRBJ2-1
v_call: TRBV30
clone_size: -
cdr3_aa: CAWSHWTSGGMDEQFF
cdr3_nt: TGTGCCTGGAGCCACTGGACTAGCGGGGGAATGGATGAGCAGTTCTTC

d_call: TRBD2
j_call: TRBJ2-5
v_call: TRBV6-5
clone_size: -
cdr3_aa: CASSYFGLAVETQYF
cdr3_nt: TGTGCCAGCAGTTACTTCGGACTAGCGGTAGAGACCCAGTACTTC

d_call: TRBD2
j_call: TRBJ2-7
v_call: TRBV5-1
clone_size: -
cdr3_aa: CASSFRGDDYEQYF
cdr3_nt: TGCGCCAGCAGCTTTCGGGGGGACGACTACGAGCAGTACTTC

d_call: -
j_call: TRBJ1-2
v_call: TRBV30
clone_size: -
cdr3_aa: CAWSDRTSHGYTF
cdr3_nt: TGTGCCTGGAGTGATAGGACAAGCCATGGCTACACCTTC

d_call: -
j_call: TRBJ1-1
v_call: TRBV13
clone_size: -
cdr3_aa: CASSLGGAGFRFPEAFF
cdr3_nt: TGTGCCAGCAGCTTAGGAGGGGCGGGGTTCCGTTTTCCTGAAGCTTTCTTT

d_call: -
j_call: TRBJ2-2
v_call: TRBV4-1
clone_size: few
cdr3_aa: CASSQSDAAGETGELFF
cdr3_nt: TGCGCCAGCAGCCAAAGTGATGCGGCAGGGGAAACCGGGGAGCTGTTTTTT

d_call: -
j_call: TRBJ1-5
v_call: TRBV5-1
clone_size: few
cdr3_aa: CASSFSGEINQPQHF
cdr3_nt: TGCGCCAGCAGCTTTTCCGGGGAAATCAATCAGCCCCAGCATTTT

d_call: -
j_call: TRBJ1-2
v_call: TRBV6-6
clone_size: -
cdr3_aa: CASSPTQGFYGYTF
cdr3_nt: TGTGCCAGCAGTCCCACACAGGGTTTCTATGGCTACACCTTC

d_call: TRBD2
j_call: TRBJ2-3
v_call: TRBV10-3
clone_size: -
cdr3_aa: CAISEGLAGVTDTQYF
cdr3_nt: TGTGCCATCAGTGAAGGACTAGCGGGGGTGACAGATACGCAGTATTTT

d_call: -
j_call: TRBJ1-1
v_call: TRBV5-1
clone_size: -
cdr3_aa: CASSDQEGTEAFF
cdr3_nt: TGCGCCAGCAGCGACCAGGAGGGGACTGAAGCTTTCTTT

d_call: TRBD2
j_call: TRBJ2-2
v_call: TRBV11-3
clone_size: -
cdr3_aa: CASSGPAGLDTGELFF
cdr3_nt: TGTGCCAGCAGCGGGCCAGCGGGGCTAGACACCGGGGAGCTGTTTTTT

d_call: TRBD1
j_call: TRBJ1-2
v_call: TRBV29-1
clone_size: few
cdr3_aa: CSVEGDRGFGYTF
cdr3_nt: TGCAGCGTTGAGGGAGACAGGGGTTTCGGCTACACCTTC

d_call: TRBD1
j_call: TRBJ1-4
v_call: TRBV6-4
clone_size: -
cdr3_aa: CASSSGSGGTNEKLFF
cdr3_nt: TGTGCCAGCAGTTCCGGATCAGGGGGAACTAATGAAAAACTGTTTTTT

d_call: -
j_call: TRBJ1-5
v_call: TRBV15
clone_size: -
cdr3_aa: CATSRGVGNQPQHF
cdr3_nt: TGTGCCACCAGCAGAGGAGTGGGCAATCAGCCCCAGCATTTT

d_call: -
j_call: TRBJ1-6
v_call: TRBV6-5
clone_size: -
cdr3_aa: CASSRDNVGSPLHF
cdr3_nt: TGTGCCAGCAGCCGGGACAATGTGGGCTCACCCCTCCACTTT

d_call: -
j_call: TRBJ1-5
v_call: TRBV5-1
clone_size: -
cdr3_aa: CASSLVAGGAHQPQHF
cdr3_nt: TGCGCCAGCAGCTTGGTAGCGGGGGGCGCGCATCAGCCCCAGCATTTT

d_call: -
j_call: TRBJ2-7
v_call: TRBV4-1
clone_size: -
cdr3_aa: CASSQVPPQGGEQYF
cdr3_nt: TGCGCCAGCAGCCAAGTACCTCCCCAGGGCGGCGAGCAGTACTTC

d_call: -
j_call: TRBJ2-7
v_call: TRBV6-5
clone_size: few
cdr3_aa: CASRTYAGATYEQYF
cdr3_nt: TGTGCCAGCAGGACTTACGCGGGGGCTACCTACGAGCAGTACTTC

d_call: TRBD1
j_call: TRBJ2-7
v_call: TRBV18
clone_size: -
cdr3_aa: CASSPRTGDEQYF
cdr3_nt: TGTGCCAGCTCACCGCGGACAGGGGACGAGCAGTACTTC

d_call: -
j_call: TRBJ2-7
v_call: TRBV5-6
clone_size: -
cdr3_aa: CASKPGVTGYEQYF
cdr3_nt: TGTGCCAGCAAACCGGGGGTTACCGGGTACGAGCAGTACTTC

d_call: -
j_call: TRBJ1-1
v_call: TRBV5-1
clone_size: few
cdr3_aa: CASSLDRANTEAFF
cdr3_nt: TGCGCCAGCAGCTTGGACAGGGCGAACACTGAAGCTTTCTTT

d_call: TRBD1
j_call: TRBJ1-5
v_call: TRBV7-2
clone_size: -
cdr3_aa: CASSPGQGWDSNQPQHF
cdr3_nt: TGTGCCAGCAGCCCCGGACAGGGCTGGGATAGCAATCAGCCCCAGCATTTT

d_call: -
j_call: TRBJ1-3
v_call: TRBV19
clone_size: -
cdr3_aa: CASSIQGLVYSGNTIYF
cdr3_nt: TGTGCCAGTAGTATTCAGGGGCTCGTATACTCTGGAAACACCATATATTTT

d_call: TRBD2
j_call: TRBJ2-7
v_call: TRBV7-8
clone_size: -
cdr3_aa: CASSASGTSYEQYF
cdr3_nt: TGTGCCAGCAGCGCCAGCGGGACCTCCTACGAGCAGTACTTC

d_call: -
j_call: TRBJ2-7
v_call: TRBV28
clone_size: -
cdr3_aa: CASSLLISGFHSYEQYF
cdr3_nt: TGTGCCAGCAGTCTCCTAATCAGCGGGTTTCACTCCTACGAGCAGTACTTC

d_call: TRBD1
j_call: TRBJ1-4
v_call: TRBV30
clone_size: -
cdr3_aa: CAWSSRGWEKLFF
cdr3_nt: TGTGCCTGGAGTAGCAGGGGGTGGGAAAAACTGTTTTTT

d_call: TRBD1
j_call: TRBJ1-1
v_call: TRBV29-1
clone_size: -
cdr3_aa: CSVEVRTGTGEAFF
cdr3_nt: TGCAGCGTTGAAGTGAGGACAGGGACCGGTGAAGCTTTCTTT

d_call: -
j_call: TRBJ1-3
v_call: TRBV25-1
clone_size: few
cdr3_aa: CASSEYFGGQHGNTIYF
cdr3_nt: TGTGCCAGCAGTGAATATTTTGGAGGCCAACATGGAAACACCATATATTTT